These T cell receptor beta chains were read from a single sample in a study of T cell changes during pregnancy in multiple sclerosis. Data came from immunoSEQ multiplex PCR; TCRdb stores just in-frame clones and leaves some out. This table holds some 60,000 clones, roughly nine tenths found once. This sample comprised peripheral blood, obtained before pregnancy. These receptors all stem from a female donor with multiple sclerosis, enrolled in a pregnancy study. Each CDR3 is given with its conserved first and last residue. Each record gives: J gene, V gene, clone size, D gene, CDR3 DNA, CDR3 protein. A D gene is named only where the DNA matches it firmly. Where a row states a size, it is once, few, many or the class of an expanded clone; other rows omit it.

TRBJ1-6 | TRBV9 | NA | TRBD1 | TGTGCCAGCAGCCTAGGTGGGACAGGGGTTTCACCCCTCCACTTT | CASSLGGTGVSPLHF
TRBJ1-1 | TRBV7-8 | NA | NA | TGTGCCAGCAGCTTAAATTGGGGGGGAGACACTGAAGCTTTCTTT | CASSLNWGGDTEAFF
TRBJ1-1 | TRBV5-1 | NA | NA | TGCGCCAGCACCCTTAACACTGAAGCTTTCTTT | CASTLNTEAFF
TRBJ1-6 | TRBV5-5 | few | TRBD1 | TGTGCCAGCAGCGGTGGGACAGGTCGAGGTTCACCCCTCCACTTT | CASSGGTGRGSPLHF
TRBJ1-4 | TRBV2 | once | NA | TGTGCCAGCAGGGTGGGGCAGAGAAATGAAAAACTGTTTTTT | CASRVGQRNEKLFF
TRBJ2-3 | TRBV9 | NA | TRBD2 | TGTGCCAGCAGCGTACCGAGCGGGGGGGCTAGAGATACGCAGTATTTT | CASSVPSGGARDTQYF
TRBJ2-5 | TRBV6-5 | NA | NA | TGTGCCAGCAGTTACTCGCGACTGCCCCTGGAGACCCAGTACTTC | CASSYSRLPLETQYF
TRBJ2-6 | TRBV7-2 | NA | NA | TGTGCCAGCAGCTTAGGGGGCGCTGGGGCCAACGTCCTGACTTTC | CASSLGGAGANVLTF
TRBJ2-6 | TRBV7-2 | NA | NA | TGTGCCAGCACCACATCAGGGGCTGGGGCCAACGTCCTGACTTTC | CASTTSGAGANVLTF
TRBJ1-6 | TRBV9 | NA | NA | TGTGCCAGCAGCGTAGGGGCAGACGGTTCACCCCTCCACTTT | CASSVGADGSPLHF
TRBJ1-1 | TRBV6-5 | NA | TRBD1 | TGTGCCAGCAGTTTCCTACAGGGGGGGGAGTCTGAAGCTTTCTTT | CASSFLQGGESEAFF
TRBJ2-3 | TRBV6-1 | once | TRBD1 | TGTGCCAGCAGTGAACTTATAAGGGGGCAAGGCACAGATACGCAGTATTTT | CASSELIRGQGTDTQYF
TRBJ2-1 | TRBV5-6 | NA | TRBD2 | TGTGCCAGCAGCCCGACTAGCGGGGCCTACAATGAGCAGTTCTTC | CASSPTSGAYNEQFF
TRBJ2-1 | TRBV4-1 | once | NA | TGCGCCAGCAGCCAAGTTTACGGTGAGCAGTTCTTC | CASSQVYGEQFF